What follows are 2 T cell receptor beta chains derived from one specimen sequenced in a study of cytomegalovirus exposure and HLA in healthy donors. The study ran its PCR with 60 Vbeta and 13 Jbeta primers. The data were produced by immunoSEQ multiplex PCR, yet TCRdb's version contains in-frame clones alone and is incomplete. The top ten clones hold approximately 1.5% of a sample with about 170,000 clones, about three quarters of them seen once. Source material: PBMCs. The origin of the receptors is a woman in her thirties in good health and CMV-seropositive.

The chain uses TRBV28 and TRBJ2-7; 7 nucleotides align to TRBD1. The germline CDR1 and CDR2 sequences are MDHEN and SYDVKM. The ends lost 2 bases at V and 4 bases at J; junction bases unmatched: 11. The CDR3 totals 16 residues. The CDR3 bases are TGTGCCAGCAGTTTACCCGACAGGGTAGACACGTACGAGCAGTACTTC. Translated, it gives CASSLPDRVDTYEQYF.

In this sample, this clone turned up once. This chain's CDR3 is CASSFRGREQYF. The CDR3 DNA reads as TGTGCCAGCAGCTTCAGGGGGCGGGAGCAGTACTTC. The chain employs TRBV7-2 and TRBJ2-7; TRBD1 matches at 8 bases. The V gene end was trimmed by 3 bases and the J gene end by 7 bases; junction bases not matched to a gene: 2. Germline values: CDR1 SGHTA, CDR2 FQGNSA. The CDR3 has 12 residues.